Shown below are 17 T cell receptor beta chains from a single sample sequenced in a study of regulatory T cells in long-lasting Graves disease. Sequencing libraries for TCR beta were prepared with iRepertoire HTBI primers and Arm-PCR of CDR3 regions. TCRdb fed the multiplex PCR reads into MiXCR, producing one record per CDR3 protein. Of around 460,000 distinct CDR3 sequences listed, 12% to 15% are singletons. The time point here: newly diagnosed GD, antithyroid drugs for less than 3 months. PBMC-derived RNA was used for the TCR library. This sample was also put to use in a study of T cells in Graves' hyperthyroidism and ophthalmopathy.

Here the sequenced sample was peripheral blood mononuclear cells (PBMCs), taken at new diagnosis, from a patient treated with antithyroid drugs. The source is a woman aged 45-65 years with Graves disease.

This clonotype has a count of ten or more. The chain carries TRBV7-3 and TRBJ1-1, with a tentative D call TRBD1 (6 bases). Trimming removed 3 bases at V and 3 bases at J, with 20 bases between. The CDR3 loop spans 17 amino acids. Germline lookup yields CDR1 SGHTA and CDR2 FQGTGA. The CDR3, as DNA: TGTGCCAGCAGCTTGTCGGGGGGCGGCTTAATTCACACTGAAGCTTTCTTT. Residues: CASSLSGGGLIHTEAFF.

Note on this clonotype: This may be a read error: a much more frequent sequence differs by one nucleotide. This chain joins TRBV4-1 and TRBJ2-7, with D hard to call. This CDR3 has 13 residues. The V gene's germline CDR1 is MGHRA and CDR2 YSYEKL. V lost 2 bases and J lost 5, with 10 bases in between. In nucleotides, the CDR3 is TGCGCCAGCAGCCAACGGGTGAGTCACGAGCAGTACTTC. This translates into CASSQRVSHEQYF.

The chain couples TRBV6-1 to TRBJ2-3, with D uncertain. Looked up from germline, CDR1 is MNHNS and CDR2 is SASEGT. The CDR3 sequence is 14 residues long. Trimming shortened V by 0 bases and J by 5 bases, and 9 bases separated the two germline ends. The CDR3 nucleotides read TGTGCCAGCAGTGAAGCGGGCTCGAAAGATACGCAGTATTTT. It specifies CASSEAGSKDTQYF.

The sample holds many counts of this clonotype. The chain carries TRBV5-6 and TRBJ1-2, with TRBD1 identical over 8 bases. The CDR3 totals 12 residues. In germline, CDR1 is SGHDT, CDR2 YYEEEE. V dropped 5 bases and J dropped 6; count of bases not matched to a gene: 3. For the CDR3, the DNA is TGTGCCAGCAGTCAGACAGGGGATGGCTACACCTTC. This gives the protein CASSQTGDGYTF.

This clonotype has at least ten counts. The chain combines TRBV7-9 with TRBJ2-5; TRBD2 aligns across 12 bases. Germline trimming cut 1 base from V and 2 bases from J; bases unmatched to any gene: 2. The CDR3 totals 16 residues. Germline CDR1 SEHNR, CDR2 FQNEAQ (reference sequence). The CDR3 reads CASSLVLAGGQETQYF. DNA for the CDR3: TGTGCCAGCAGCTTAGTGCTAGCGGGAGGGCAAGAGACCCAGTACTTC.

This clonotype was seen repeatedly, ten times or more. The rearrangement uses TRBV20-1 and TRBJ2-7, with a weak D call TRBD2 (6 bases). This CDR3 has 18 residues. Germline V gene data show CDR1 as DFQATT and CDR2 as SNEGSKA (reference sequence). Trimming took 0 bases from V and 4 from J, leaving 25 bases between them. The CDR3 DNA sequence: TGCAGTGCTAGAGACACGACTAGGATACGGGAGTCTGGGTACGAGCAGTACTTC. This sequence encodes CSARDTTRIRESGYEQYF.

The chain carries TRBV7-9 and TRBJ2-2; no firm D call. This CDR3 is built from 14 residues. Between the trimmed V and J ends, which lost 3 bases and 6 bases, there was a span of 11 bases. Germline-derived CDR1 and CDR2 are SEHNR and FQNEAQ (reference sequence). The CDR3 region is CASSFLDFAGELFF. The CDR3 DNA is TGTGCCAGCAGCTTCCTCGACTTCGCCGGGGAGCTGTTTTTT.

The table lists this clonotype with a few counts. This chain uses TRBV4-1 with TRBJ2-1; the match to TRBD1 covers 10 bases. CDR1 is MGHRA, CDR2 YSYEKL, per germline. This CDR3 region has 17 residues. J was trimmed by 4 bases and V by 2 bases; bases with no gene match: 8. The DNA of the CDR3 is TGCGCCAGCAGCCAAATGGGGACAGGGGTTTTTTACAATGAGCAGTTCTTC. It encodes CASSQMGTGVFYNEQFF.

A word on this clonotype: A read error may explain this, as a much larger clone is one base away. The chain is built from TRBV13 and TRBJ1-1; TRBD1 is a possible D gene (6 bases). The ends were cut back, 5 bases at V and 4 bases at J, with 17 bases in the middle. Per germline, CDR1 PRHDT and CDR2 FYEKMQ (reference sequence). The CDR3 runs 15 residues. Here the CDR3 reads CASSPTGRGGTEAFF. CDR3 nucleotides: TGTGCCAGCAGCCCCACAGGGCGGGGGGGCACTGAAGCTTTCTTT.

The chain couples TRBV4-1 to TRBJ2-7; possibly TRBD1 or TRBD2 for D (5 bases each). This CDR3 is built from 15 residues. V was pared by 3 bases and J by 2 bases, with 14 bases between. CDR1 MGHRA and CDR2 YSYEKL come from the germline V gene. CDR3 sequence reads: CASSQLRDRPYEQYF. DNA of the CDR3: TGCGCCAGCAGCCAGCTCCGGGACCGCCCCTACGAGCAGTACTTC.

This clonotype occurred many times. The chain has TRBV6-1 and TRBJ1-5; no clear D. Germline V gene lookup returns CDR1 MNHNS and CDR2 SASEGT. The CDR3 length is 13 residues. The V gene lost 6 bases and the J gene lost 7 bases, with 13 bases spanning the gap. In nucleotides, the CDR3 is TGTGCCAGCAGCCCGGTGGGCGGGCAGCCCCAGCATTTT. Encoded protein: CASSPVGGQPQHF.

This clonotype has a handful of counts. One end of the junction does not line up with germline, which may come from a read error. The V gene is TRBV28, the J gene TRBJ2-5, with TRBD1 matching over 7 bases. Germline V lookup: CDR1 MDHEN, CDR2 SYDVKM. The CDR3 is 16 amino acids. CDR3 sequence reads: CASRRQGGSSKETQYF. The DNA for the CDR3 is TGTGCCAGCAGACGACAGGGTGGTTCGTCGAAAGAAACCCAGTACTTC.

V gene TRBV18 combines with J gene TRBJ2-7, with D hard to call. Per germline, CDR1 KGHSH and CDR2 LQKENI. V shed 8 bases and J shed 3 bases, with 14 bases lying between them. This CDR3 comprises 13 residues. The CDR3 DNA reads as TGTGCCAGCACACTTGACATACTCTACGAGCAGTACTTC. This codes for CASTLDILYEQYF.

The rearrangement uses TRBV6-1 and TRBJ1-5, with unresolved D. The V end lost 5 bases, the J end lost 0 bases, and 11 bases lay between the germline ends. The CDR3 loop spans 15 amino acids. Germline V gene data show CDR1 as MNHNS and CDR2 as SASEGT. As DNA, the CDR3 is TGTGCCAGCAGTCGGGATTCACCTAGCAATCAGCCCCAGCATTTT. Residues: CASSRDSPSNQPQHF.

The chain combines TRBV13 with TRBJ1-3; weak D call: TRBD1 (6 bases). Germline values: CDR1 PRHDT, CDR2 FYEKMQ (reference sequence). CDR3 length: 18 amino acids. Trimming stripped 5 bases from V and 1 base from J, with 21 bases between. The CDR3 is CASSNRDTASESGNTIYF. The CDR3 bases are TGTGCCAGCAGCAACCGGGACACGGCATCGGAATCTGGAAACACCATATATTTT.

The sample holds one count of this clonotype. One base away lies a much larger clone, so this may be a sequencing read error. The chain's CDR3 is CSARPGRGYEQFF. For the CDR3, the DNA is TGCAGTGCTAGGCCAGGCAGGGGTTACGAGCAGTTCTTC. The chain recombines TRBV20-1 with TRBJ2-1; D perhaps matches TRBD1 (6 bases). The V end lost 3 bases, the J end lost 10 bases, and 16 bases lay between the germline ends. The CDR3 has 13 amino acids. The germline gives CDR1 DFQATT, CDR2 SNEGSKA (reference sequence).

This clonotype was found many times. The J gene is TRBJ1-2, the V gene TRBV27; 10 positions agree with TRBD1. This CDR3 comprises 17 residues. Germline CDR1 and CDR2: MNHEY and SMNVEV (reference sequence). J was trimmed by 3 bases and V by 6 bases; bases with no gene match: 13. CDR3 in DNA: TGTGCCAGCAGCCGCCAAGAGAGACAGGGGGCGGACTATGGCTACACCTTC. This gives the protein CASSRQERQGADYGYTF.